Listed below are T cell receptor beta chains from one sample, sequenced in a study of blood T cell repertoires in COVID-19. Some clones are missing from TCRdb's copy, which holds only in-frame ones; the method was immunoSEQ multiplex PCR. The sample holds roughly 97,000 clones; 70% to 85% are singletons and the top ten take 8.5% to 12%. The sequencing sample was made of peripheral blood. Receptors were obtained from a man between 65 and 85 years old with acute or convalescent COVID-19. CDR3s include the opening cysteine and the closing phenylalanine or tryptophan. A D gene is named only where the DNA matches it firmly.

>TRBV28|-
CASSIPEGNTEAFF
>TRBV30|-
CAWTRGSSYSPLHF
>TRBV28|-
CASSSYEPQHF
>TRBV9|TRBD1
CASSTLTGRSNYTF
>TRBV2|TRBD1
CATGTGRQPQHF
>TRBV5-5|-
CASSPGQKGSQPQHF
>TRBV4-3|TRBD1
CASSQSQGARVPQQFF
>TRBV5-5|-
CASSLRGGELFF
>TRBV19|TRBD1
CASSIPFGGQNYVF
>TRBV5-1|TRBD1
CASSFGQGRTEAFF
>TRBV15|TRBD2
CATSLSLAGNQNEQFF
>TRBV28|TRBD2
CASRTSGSGSKNIQYF
>TRBV6-5|TRBD1
CASRWGQGNTEAFF
>TRBV6-2/TRBV6-3|-
CASSPGGDPYNEQFF
>TRBV5-4|TRBD1
CASSFTGGTEAFF
>TRBV7-9|-
CASSTGEASNQPQHF
>TRBV5-1|-
CASRLDVSRMDTQYF
>TRBV19|-
CASLGRGSNQPQHF
>TRBV7-3|TRBD2
CASSRGLAGAYTQYF
>TRBV5-1|TRBD1
CASSFWDRGNAYSGNTIYF